The 30 T cell receptor beta chains below come from one sample, sequenced in a study of T cells in tuberculosis. Clones were read by immunoSEQ multiplex PCR, and TCRdb kept only the in-frame ones, dropping some. The profile shows 37,000 or so clones, 85% to 95% of them singletons. Source material: PBMCs. These receptor sequences come from a donor aged 5 to 30 with latent tuberculosis or without tuberculosis infection. Some clones in this sample may be carry-over from other donors' samples.

This clone was detected once. V gene TRBV9 combines with J gene TRBJ1-2, with 8 bases that match TRBD1. With 3 bases clipped from V and 6 bases from J, the junction kept 4 bases outside the gene matches. In germline, CDR1 is SGDLS, CDR2 YYNGEE. The CDR3 is 13 residues long. CDR3: CASSGRTGNGYTF. DNA of the CDR3: TGTGCCAGCAGCGGTAGGACAGGGAATGGCTACACCTTC.

V usage is TRBV2 and J usage is TRBJ1-1; D unresolved. CDR3 length: 13 amino acids. V dropped 4 bases and J dropped 3 bases, with 9 bases sitting between them. CDR1 SNHLY and CDR2 FYNNEI come from the germline V gene. Written as DNA, the CDR3 is TGTGCCAGCAGTGTGGAGGGTTACACTGAAGCTTTCTTT. Its protein is CASSVEGYTEAFF.

The chain links TRBV6-1 to TRBJ2-2, with 8 nucleotides matching TRBD2. V shed 1 base, J shed 0 bases, and the junction held 1 base outside the gene matches. There are 16 residues in the CDR3. The V gene's germline CDR1 is MNHNS and CDR2 SASEGT. For the CDR3, the DNA is TGTGCCAGCAGTGAAGTGGGACTAGCGAACACCGGGGAGCTGTTTTTT. This gives the protein CASSEVGLANTGELFF.

V and J are TRBV28 and TRBJ2-1; no definite D call. V lost 3 bases, J lost 10 bases, and 7 bases lay in between. The germline gives CDR1 MDHEN, CDR2 SYDVKM. The CDR3 is made up of 11 amino acids. CDR3 sequence reads: CASSLWAEQFF. CDR3 in DNA: TGTGCCAGCAGTTTGTGGGCCGAGCAGTTCTTC.

The chain recombines TRBV7-2 with TRBJ2-1; TRBD1 aligns across 8 bases. The ends lost 2 bases at V and 7 bases at J; junction bases unmatched: 4. The CDR3 contains 14 residues. CDR1 and CDR2 from the germline V gene are SGHTA and FQGNSA. DNA of the CDR3: TGTGCCAGCAGCTTACAGGGGGCGTATAATGAGCAGTTCTTC. It specifies CASSLQGAYNEQFF.

J is TRBJ1-2 and V is TRBV19, with D possibly TRBD1 on 5 matching bases. Germline lookup yields CDR1 LNHDA and CDR2 SQIVND (reference sequence). This CDR3 contains 15 residues. V shed 0 bases and J shed 4 bases, with 12 bases lying between them. CDR3: CASSIEGQAPYGYTF. The CDR3 nucleotides read TGTGCCAGTAGTATAGAGGGGCAGGCCCCCTATGGCTACACCTTC.

The gene calls are TRBV7-2 and TRBJ1-5; 11 bases line up with TRBD1. Losses at the gene ends were 5 bases for V and 6 bases for J; bases not matched to a gene: 6. The CDR3 extends over 15 amino acids. From germline, CDR1 is SGHTA and CDR2 FQGNSA. CDR3 DNA: TGTGCCAGCAGCGCCGGGACAGGGGGGGTTCAGCCCCAGCATTTT. Translating it yields CASSAGTGGVQPQHF.

J is TRBJ1-4 and V is TRBV19; no clear D. The CDR3 extends over 15 amino acids. V gave up 4 bases and J gave up 5 bases, with 14 bases separating them. Germline V CDR1 and CDR2: LNHDA, SQIVND (reference sequence). CDR3 sequence reads: CASSTQGGRNEKLFF. The CDR3 DNA sequence: TGTGCCAGTAGTACCCAAGGAGGCCGGAATGAAAAACTGTTTTTT.

The chain uses TRBV27 and TRBJ1-1; D gene uncertain. The V and J ends lost 6 bases and 4 bases respectively, with 15 bases between them. The CDR3 extends over 14 amino acids. Per germline, CDR1 MNHEY and CDR2 SMNVEV (reference sequence). CDR3 sequence (DNA): TGTGCCAGCAGCCCCTGGGGAGAGGGCACTGAAGCTTTCTTT. As protein: CASSPWGEGTEAFF.

The chain joins TRBV5-1 to TRBJ2-1, with 11 bases fitting TRBD1. J gave up 7 bases and V 5 bases, and 5 bases lay outside the gene matches. Looked up from germline, CDR1 is SGHRS and CDR2 is YFSETQ. This CDR3 is built from 14 residues. The CDR3 region is CASRPGTGGNEQFF. The CDR3 DNA reads TGCGCCAGCAGACCCGGGACAGGGGGGAATGAGCAGTTCTTC. Based on the CDR3 plus reference TRBV5-1 and TRBJ2-1, the full variable domain is KAGVTQTPRYLIKTRGQQVTLSCSPISGHRSVSWYQQTPGQGLQFLFEYFSETQRNKGNFPGRFSGRQFSNSRSEMNVSTLELGDSALYLCASRPGTGGNEQFFGPGTRLTVL.

The genes are TRBV6-5 and TRBJ1-6; D might be TRBD1 (5 bases). The CDR3 length is 14 residues. V was trimmed by 5 bases and J by 5 bases, leaving 10 bases between them. Looked up from germline, CDR1 is MNHEY and CDR2 is SVGAGI. CDR3 in DNA: TGTGCCAGCAGTCAGGGCGCGAATAATTCACCCCTCCACTTT. Amino acid sequence: CASSQGANNSPLHF.

This clone was recorded many times. The chain combines TRBV11-2 with TRBJ1-1; 10 nucleotides line up with TRBD1. Germline loops: CDR1 SGHAT, CDR2 FQNNGV. This CDR3 region has 15 residues. Trimming at V came to 5 bases and at J to 11 bases, leaving 14 bases not matched to a gene. CDR3 in DNA: TGTGCCAGCAGCCCAACCTCCGGGACAGGGGAGACGGCTTTCTTT. Amino acid sequence: CASSPTSGTGETAFF. Full variable domain (outside the CDR3, taken from reference TRBV11-2 and TRBJ1-1): EAGVAQSPRYKIIEKRQSVAFWCNPISGHATLYWYQQILGQGPKLLIQFQNNGVVDDSQLPKDRFSAERLKGVDSTLKIQPAKLEDSAVYLCASSPTSGTGETAFFGQGTRLTVV.

The chain's CDR3 is CASSLSSVVRAEAFF. For the CDR3, the DNA is TGTGCCAGCAGTTTATCTTCGGTCGTTCGGGCTGAAGCTTTCTTT. J is TRBJ1-1 and V is TRBV27; no clear D. Germline V gene lookup returns CDR1 MNHEY and CDR2 SMNVEV (reference sequence). CDR3 length equals 15 residues. Trimming stripped 0 bases from V and 6 bases from J, with 14 bases between.

CDR3 protein: CASSSRGYTGELFF. In nucleotides, the CDR3 is TGTGCCAGTAGTTCACGGGGGTACACCGGGGAGCTGTTTTTT. V gene TRBV19 combines with J gene TRBJ2-2; D perhaps matches TRBD2 (6 bases). Per the germline V gene, CDR1 is LNHDA and CDR2 is SQIVND (reference sequence). The V and J ends lost 5 bases and 3 bases respectively, with 10 bases between them. The CDR3 is 14 residues long.

V is TRBV19 and J is TRBJ2-6; a possible D gene is TRBD1 (6 bases). From germline, CDR1 is LNHDA and CDR2 SQIVND (reference sequence). This CDR3 has 19 amino acids. V lost 3 bases, J lost 4 bases, and 22 bases lay in between. The CDR3 protein is CASSMDGGRSYAGANVLTF. CDR3 nucleotide sequence: TGTGCCAGTAGTATGGATGGGGGCCGCTCTTATGCCGGGGCCAACGTCCTGACTTTC.

The chain joins TRBV20-1 to TRBJ1-2; the D is unclear. V gave up 0 bases and J gave up 6 bases, with 5 bases separating them. This CDR3 has 11 residues. CDR1 and CDR2 from the germline V gene are DFQATT and SNEGSKA (reference sequence). In DNA form, the CDR3 reads TGCAGTGCTAGAGATTTAAATGGCTACACCTTC. It translates to CSARDLNGYTF.

The chain combines TRBV10-2 with TRBJ2-7; 9 bases match TRBD1. This CDR3 has 13 amino acids. Germline trimming cut 3 bases from V and 5 bases from J; bases unmatched to any gene: 2. Germline CDR1 reads WSHSY; CDR2 reads SAAADI. As DNA, the CDR3 is TGCGCCAGCAGTGAATGGACAGGGGACGAGCAGTACTTC. It specifies CASSEWTGDEQYF.

The chain carries TRBV27 and TRBJ2-7, with TRBD1 as a possible D gene (5 bases). The CDR3 consists of 13 residues. CDR1 and CDR2 (germline): MNHEY, SMNVEV (reference sequence). The V and J ends lost 5 bases and 4 bases respectively, with 12 bases between them. CDR3 loop: CASSIQAGYEQYV. Written as DNA, the CDR3 is TGTGCCAGCAGTATCCAAGCAGGGTACGAGCAGTACGTC.

The chain carries TRBV19 and TRBJ2-1; 12 bases are shared with TRBD2. Germline V gene data show CDR1 as LNHDA and CDR2 as SQIVND (reference sequence). The CDR3 totals 16 residues. Losses at the gene ends were 5 bases for V and 3 bases for J; bases not matched to a gene: 5. The CDR3 DNA reads as TGTGCCAGTAGTCCCGGGGGACTAGCGGGCTACAATGAGCAGTTCTTC. This sequence encodes CASSPGGLAGYNEQFF.

The chain is built from TRBV7-2 and TRBJ2-1; 13 bases are a match to TRBD2. Germline V gene lookup returns CDR1 SGHTA and CDR2 FQGNSA. With 3 bases clipped from V and 14 bases from J, the junction kept 7 bases outside the gene matches. The CDR3 spans 14 residues. CDR3 residues: CASSFGTSGAREFF. Written as DNA, the CDR3 is TGTGCCAGCAGCTTCGGGACTAGCGGGGCGAGAGAGTTCTTC.

This chain connects TRBV11-2 to TRBJ2-1, with 11 positions matching TRBD2. This CDR3 contains 16 residues. J was trimmed by 6 bases and V by 3 bases; bases with no gene match: 7. Germline V gene lookup returns CDR1 SGHAT and CDR2 FQNNGV. This CDR3 is CASSFLAGGSGNEQFF. As DNA, the CDR3 is TGTGCCAGCAGCTTTTTAGCGGGGGGGAGTGGCAATGAGCAGTTCTTC.

The CDR3 sequence is CASSRGGEQFF. The CDR3 coding sequence is TGTGCCAGCAGTCGAGGAGGTGAGCAGTTCTTC. The rearrangement uses TRBV6-4 and TRBJ2-1, with a possible D match to TRBD2 (5 bases). With 5 bases removed from V and 9 bases from J, the gap between germline ends came to 8 bases. The germline gives CDR1 MRHNA, CDR2 SNTAGT. This CDR3 spans 11 amino acids.

The V call is TRBV4-3, the J call TRBJ2-4; perhaps TRBD1 as D (5 bases). The ends were cut back, 1 base at V and 9 bases at J, with 22 bases in the middle. CDR1 and CDR2 from the germline V gene are LGHNA and YSLEER. There are 17 residues in the CDR3. For the CDR3, the DNA is TGCGCCAGCAGCCAAGCCTCCCCTAATCAGGGTGGCGGCATTCAGTACTTC. Its protein is CASSQASPNQGGGIQYF.

This chain connects TRBV19 to TRBJ2-1, with TRBD2 identical over 11 bases. CDR3 length equals 15 residues. V shed 3 bases and J 5 bases; nucleotides not matched to a gene: 3. Germline CDR1 reads LNHDA; CDR2 reads SQIVND (reference sequence). The CDR3 bases are TGTGCCAGTAGTATCACTAGCGGGGGCCACAATGAGCAGTTCTTC. It yields the protein CASSITSGGHNEQFF.

This clone has just one count. V gene TRBV7-8 combines with J gene TRBJ2-3, with TRBD2 matching 14 bases. The CDR3 loop spans 16 amino acids. The J segment lost 6 bases and the V segment lost 3 bases, leaving 5 bases of the junction unmatched. The V gene's germline CDR1 is SGHVS and CDR2 FQNEAQ. The CDR3 region is CASSFGLAGGGDTQYF. DNA of the CDR3: TGTGCCAGCAGCTTCGGACTAGCGGGGGGAGGTGATACGCAGTATTTT.

The rearrangement links TRBV15 to TRBJ2-3; TRBD2 matches at 10 bases. This CDR3 has 19 residues. Germline V gene lookup returns CDR1 LNHNV and CDR2 YYDKDF (reference sequence). V dropped 2 bases and J dropped 5; count of bases not matched to a gene: 16. As DNA, the CDR3 is TGTGCCACCAGCAGAATCCACACCCACGGACTAGCGGTTGAAGATACGCAGTATTTT. It specifies CATSRIHTHGLAVEDTQYF.

This chain uses TRBV25-1 with TRBJ2-5, with unresolved D. V lost 1 base to trimming and J lost 7 bases, with 10 bases between them. The CDR3 is 13 residues long. Germline V gives CDR1 MGHDK, CDR2 SYGVNS. The CDR3 bases are TGTGCCAGCAGTGAATTGGCTACGGGGACCCAGTACTTC. Translating it yields CASSELATGTQYF. The complete variable domain, with remaining parts taken from reference TRBV25-1 and TRBJ2-5, reads EADIYQTPRYLVIGTGKKITLECSQTMGHDKMYWYQQDPGMELHLIHYSYGVNSTEKGDLSSESTVSRIRTEHFPLTLESARPSHTSQYLCASSELATGTQYFGPGTRLLVL.

CDR3 sequence (DNA): TGTGCCAGCTCACCACTTGCCGGACAACTTAACACCGGGGAGCTGTTTTTT. Amino acids: CASSPLAGQLNTGELFF. This chain joins TRBV18 and TRBJ2-2, with a weak D call TRBD1 (5 bases). This CDR3 region has 17 residues. Germline CDR1 is KGHSH and CDR2 is LQKENI. The V end was cut by 1 base, the J end by 2 bases, with 14 bases between.

The V and J genes are TRBV7-9 and TRBJ1-3, with D uncertain. V was pared by 5 bases and J by 0 bases, with 11 bases between. The CDR3 is 15 residues long. From germline, CDR1 is SEHNR and CDR2 FQNEAQ (reference sequence). The CDR3 loop is CASSRRWYSGNTIYF. DNA for the CDR3: TGTGCCAGCAGCCGGCGGTGGTACTCTGGAAACACCATATATTTT.

This chain uses TRBV4-3 with TRBJ2-7, with 8 bases matching TRBD2. Germline V CDR1 and CDR2: LGHNA, YSLEER. Losses at the gene ends were 1 base for V and 0 bases for J; bases not matched to a gene: 5. The CDR3 is 16 residues long. The CDR3 reads CASSQGVGLASYEQYF. The CDR3 DNA reads TGCGCCAGCAGCCAAGGCGTCGGACTAGCCTCCTACGAGCAGTACTTC.